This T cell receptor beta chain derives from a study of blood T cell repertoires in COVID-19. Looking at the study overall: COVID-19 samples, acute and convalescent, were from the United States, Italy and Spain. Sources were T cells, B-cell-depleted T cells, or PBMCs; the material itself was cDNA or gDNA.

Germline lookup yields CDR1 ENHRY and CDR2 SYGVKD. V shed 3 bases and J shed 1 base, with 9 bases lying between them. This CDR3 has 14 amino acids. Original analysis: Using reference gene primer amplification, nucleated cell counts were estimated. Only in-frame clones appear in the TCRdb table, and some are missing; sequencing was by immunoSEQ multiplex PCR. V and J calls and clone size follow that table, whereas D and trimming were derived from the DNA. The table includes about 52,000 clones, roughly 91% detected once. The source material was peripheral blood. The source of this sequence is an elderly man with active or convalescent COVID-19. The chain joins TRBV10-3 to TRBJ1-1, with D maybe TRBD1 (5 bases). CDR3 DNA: TGTGCCATCAGTGACTCGGACAAGAACACTGAAGCTTTCTTT. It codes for CAISDSDKNTEAFF.